This entry concerns a single T cell receptor beta chain. Its cognate antigen is unknown. Terminally differentiated effector memory CD45RA+ cells were left out of the naive CD8 fraction, which was CD45RO-negative and positively selected for CCR7. These data are taken from a study of shared clonotypes between healthy human individuals. Notes on the study in general: Compared with clonotypes that all four donors shared, non-shared clonotypes had lower generation probabilities.

This table comes from immunoSEQ multiplex PCR, and its TCRdb copy is limited to in-frame clones, with some not included. The top ten clones hold 1% to 1.5% of a sample with around 2,100,000 clones, about 95% of them seen once. CDR3 length: 12 amino acids. Looked up from germline, CDR1 is SEHNR and CDR2 is FQNEAQ (reference sequence). Trimming pared 5 bases from V and 8 bases from J, leaving 12 bases between. This receptor was taken from a man aged 18 to 29 in good health. The J gene is TRBJ1-2, the V gene TRBV7-9; possibly TRBD1 for D (5 bases). Material for sequencing was naive CD8+ T cells sorted from blood. The CDR3 nucleotides are TGTGCCAGCAGCCTGGTGGGGGAGGGCTACACCTTC. Translation: CASSLVGEGYTF.